These 16 T cell receptor beta chains share one sample of origin, sequenced in a study of T cell repertoires in cytomegalovirus infection. TCRdb independently ran MiXCR on the reads; one entry per CDR3 protein. The sample lists about 900,000 distinct CDR3 sequences; less than 40% were seen once. The antigens of these receptors remain unknown. The source material was cultured CD8+ T cells from PBMCs, sampled from culture after CMV antigen stimulation. These receptors were taken from a human donor in good health (CMV status not recorded). Some clones in this sample may be carry-over from other donors' samples.

The rearrangement links TRBV7-3 to TRBJ2-5; TRBD2 matches at 9 bases. The CDR3 contains 15 residues. Germline lookup yields CDR1 SGHTA and CDR2 FQGTGA. The ends lost 2 bases at V and 3 bases at J; junction bases unmatched: 4. The CDR3 coding sequence is TGTGCCAGCAGCTTATTCGCTAGCGGGAAAGAGACCCAGTACTTC. Protein: CASSLFASGKETQYF.

For this clonotype: This may come from a read error, since a much larger clone is one base off. This rearrangement joins TRBV7-2 to TRBJ2-5; 10 bases are shared with TRBD2. Germline V gene lookup returns CDR1 SGHTA and CDR2 FQGNSA. The CDR3 has 16 amino acids. The chain's CDR3 is CVSSKSGTSAQETQYF. DNA of the CDR3: TGTGTCAGCAGCAAATCCGGGACTAGCGCCCAAGAGACCCAGTACTTC.

Points on this clonotype: This clone may be a read error of a much larger clone one base away. The chain employs TRBV6-5 and TRBJ1-1, with no clear D. The germline V gene has CDR1 MNHEY and CDR2 SVGAGI. The CDR3 loop spans 17 amino acids. The CDR3 region is CASSYAVVTMMNPEAFF. DNA of the CDR3: TGTGCCAGCAGTTACGCCGTAGTGACCATGATGAACCCTGAAGCTTTCTTT.

This clonotype occurred a few times. The J gene is TRBJ1-2, the V gene TRBV12-3 or TRBV12-4; TRBD1 matches 7 bases. The CDR3 covers 15 residues. Germline trimming cut 5 bases from V and 3 bases from J; bases unmatched to any gene: 9. In nucleotides, the CDR3 is TGTGCCAGCAGTACTACAGGGGCCCCATACTATGGCTACACCTTC. Translated, it gives CASSTTGAPYYGYTF.

The chain has TRBV28 and TRBJ2-1; 13 nucleotides line up with TRBD2. J was trimmed by 9 bases and V by 3 bases; bases with no gene match: 8. CDR3 length equals 16 residues. Germline lookup yields CDR1 MDHEN and CDR2 SYDVKM. The CDR3 DNA reads TGTGCCAGCAGTTTTTCGACTAGCGGGGGGTTCATTGAGCAGTTCTTC. It codes for CASSFSTSGGFIEQFF.

This clonotype was counted ten times or more. The rearrangement links TRBV7-2 to TRBJ2-3; D unclear. The germline V gene encodes CDR1 SGHTA and CDR2 FQGNSA. Deletions cut 5 bases from V and 2 bases from J, with 2 bases between. This CDR3 has 11 amino acids. The chain's CDR3 is CASSATDTQYF. The CDR3 DNA reads as TGTGCCAGCAGCGCCACAGATACGCAGTATTTT.

This clonotype was picked up a small number of times. CDR3 DNA sequence: TGTGCCAGCACCCGGGGACCTACCTACGAGCAGTACGTC. This gives the protein CASTRGPTYEQYV. The chain links TRBV6-2 or TRBV6-3 to TRBJ2-7; D is possibly TRBD1 or TRBD2 (5 bases each). Trimming took off 7 bases at V and 2 bases at J, with 12 bases between the two ends. The germline V gene encodes CDR1 MNHEY and CDR2 SVGEGT. The CDR3 is 13 residues long.

This clonotype was found a few times. V gene TRBV14 combines with J gene TRBJ1-2; no firm D call. Germline V CDR1 and CDR2: SGHDN, FVKESK. This CDR3 is built from 17 residues. V lost 1 base and J 3 bases, leaving 18 bases between the germline ends. The CDR3 DNA is TGTGCCAGCAGCCAAGTTCCGGCAGCTTTTTTGGACTATGGCTACACCTTC. Translation gives CASSQVPAAFLDYGYTF.

This chain joins TRBV7-9 and TRBJ1-1, with D possibly being TRBD1 (5 bases). V dropped 4 bases and J dropped 5 bases, with 17 bases sitting between them. Germline lookup yields CDR1 SEHNR and CDR2 FQNEAQ (reference sequence). The CDR3 totals 15 residues. CDR3 nucleotide sequence: TGTGCCAGCAGCTCCTGGTTGGGGGGTTCAACTGAAGCTTTCTTT. It yields the protein CASSSWLGGSTEAFF.

V is TRBV24-1 and J is TRBJ1-2, with D tentatively TRBD1 (6 bases). Germline loops: CDR1 KGHDR, CDR2 SFDVKD. The CDR3 is made up of 14 amino acids. The germline V and J ends were trimmed by 4 bases and 2 bases, with 10 bases remaining between them. The CDR3 DNA sequence: TGTGCCACCAGTGAGCGGGACACGAACTATGGCTACACCTTC. Translation gives CATSERDTNYGYTF.

Notes on this clonotype: Germline and junction disagree at one end, which may indicate a read error. The chain couples TRBV7-7 to TRBJ2-1, with D perhaps TRBD1 (6 bases). Germline V CDR1 and CDR2: SSHAT, FNYEAQ (reference sequence). The CDR3 spans 15 residues. In DNA form, the CDR3 reads TGTGCTAGCAGCCCAGGGGCAGAATCCTACAATGAGCAGTTCTTC. It codes for CASSPGAESYNEQFF.

The chain recombines TRBV2 with TRBJ2-3, with TRBD1 identical over 9 bases. The CDR3 contains 16 residues. CDR1 is SNHLY and CDR2 is FYNNEI in the germline V gene. Trimming removed 8 bases from V and 2 bases from J; junction bases left unmatched: 11. This chain's CDR3 is CASPRSGQGSTDTQYF. As DNA, the CDR3 is TGTGCCAGCCCCCGATCAGGACAGGGGTCCACAGATACGCAGTATTTT. Drawing the rest from reference TRBV2 and TRBJ2-3, the complete variable domain is EPEVTQTPSHQVTQMGQEVILRCVPISNHLYFYWYRQILGQKVEFLVSFYNNEISEKSEIFDDQFSVERPDGSNFTLKIRSTKLEDSAMYFCASPRSGQGSTDTQYFGPGTRLTVL.

Turning to this clonotype: A much larger clone lies a single base off, so this may be a read error. Since the CDR3 does not end with the conserved phenylalanine or tryptophan, this likely comes from a read error. V and J are TRBV6-2 or TRBV6-3 and TRBJ2-1; 11 bases match TRBD1. The CDR3 runs 15 residues. After removal of 6 bases from V and 3 bases from J, the junction contained 4 bases not matched to a gene. Germline CDR1 is MNHEY and CDR2 is SVGEGT. CDR3 DNA: TGTGCCAGCAGCAGGACAGGGGGCTACTACAATGAGCAGTTCTAC. It is translated as CASSRTGGYYNEQFY.

The chain joins TRBV14 to TRBJ2-1; TRBD1 is a possible D gene (6 bases). The CDR3 contains 16 residues. Deletions cut 1 base from V and 3 bases from J, with 13 bases between. Germline CDR1 SGHDN, CDR2 FVKESK. Here the CDR3 reads CASSQAQWDIYNEQFF. The CDR3 DNA reads TGTGCCAGCAGCCAAGCGCAGTGGGACATCTACAATGAGCAGTTCTTC.

The sample holds many counts of this clonotype. The chain uses TRBV12-3 or TRBV12-4 and TRBJ1-2; D may be TRBD1 (6 bases). V was shortened by 3 bases and J by 2 bases, with 22 bases between the two germline ends. This CDR3 region has 18 residues. CDR3 residues: CASSFWPGRDTENYGYTF. Written as DNA, the CDR3 is TGTGCCAGCAGTTTCTGGCCTGGAAGGGACACAGAAAACTATGGCTACACCTTC.

The chain joins TRBV6-5 to TRBJ1-2, with 12 bases matching TRBD1. V lost 3 bases and J lost 8; bases outside the gene matches: 10. The CDR3 has 16 amino acids. The germline V gene has CDR1 MNHEY and CDR2 SVGAGI. CDR3 residues: CASSYFDRDRGRGYTF. CDR3 coding DNA: TGTGCCAGCAGTTATTTCGACCGGGACAGGGGGCGCGGCTACACCTTC.